Below are 19 T cell receptor beta chains sequenced from a single sample in a study of cytomegalovirus exposure and HLA in healthy donors. Both 60 Vbeta primers and 13 Jbeta primers went into the PCR. This table comes from immunoSEQ multiplex PCR, and its TCRdb copy is limited to in-frame clones, with some not included. The repertoire includes some 200,000 clones, about 79% of them detected once, and around 0.1% sits in the top ten. Material for sequencing was PBMCs. These receptors came from a boy aged 2 to 10 in good health and CMV-seronegative.

The chain recombines TRBV11-3 with TRBJ2-3; TRBD2 agrees at 13 bases. V trimming: 5 bases; J trimming: 2 bases; junction bases outside the gene matches: 4. Germline-derived CDR1 and CDR2 are SGHNT and YENEEA. CDR3 length equals 16 residues. The chain's CDR3 is CASSKGTSGDTDTQYF. DNA of the CDR3: TGTGCCAGCAGCAAAGGGACTAGCGGGGACACAGATACGCAGTATTTT.

The chain has TRBV27 and TRBJ1-1, with TRBD1 as a possible D gene (5 bases). Trimming shortened V by 6 bases and J by 6 bases, and 17 bases separated the two germline ends. The CDR3 extends over 14 amino acids. The germline CDR1 and CDR2 sequences are MNHEY and SMNVEV (reference sequence). CDR3 in DNA: TGTGCCAGCAGATTGGGCGGGGCTAGGTCTGAAGCTTTCTTT. Its protein is CASRLGGARSEAFF.

The chain is built from TRBV7-6 and TRBJ2-3; D uncertain. CDR3 length: 14 residues. Germline V gives CDR1 SGHVS, CDR2 FNYEAQ. Trimming removed 3 bases at V and 0 bases at J, with 7 bases between. The CDR3: CASSFTPSTDTQYF. The CDR3 bases are TGTGCCAGCAGCTTTACTCCTAGCACAGATACGCAGTATTTT.

This clone was detected a few times. CDR3 protein: CASGRRYSKRGAYGYTF. CDR3 bases: TGTGCCAGCGGTCGGAGGTACTCGAAAAGAGGCGCCTATGGCTACACCTTC. V gene TRBV27 combines with J gene TRBJ1-2; D is unresolved. The CDR3 has 17 amino acids. Deletions cut 8 bases from V and 4 bases from J, with 26 bases between. The V gene's germline CDR1 is MNHEY and CDR2 SMNVEV (reference sequence).

The V and J genes are TRBV2 and TRBJ1-2; 8 bases are shared with TRBD1. CDR3 length: 14 amino acids. Trimming cost V 4 bases and J 4 bases; bases outside gene matches: 5. The V gene's germline CDR1 is SNHLY and CDR2 FYNNEI. The CDR3 spells CASSVTGGVYGYTF. The DNA of the CDR3 is TGTGCCAGCAGTGTAACAGGGGGGGTCTATGGCTACACCTTC.

In this sample, this clone turned up once. V and J are TRBV7-2 and TRBJ2-3, with D possibly being TRBD2 (6 bases). The CDR3 spans 19 residues. CDR1 SGHTA and CDR2 FQGNSA come from the germline V gene. The V end was cut by 1 base, the J end by 2 bases, with 22 bases between. This CDR3 reads CASSLGRFLGRGITDTQYF. The CDR3 bases are TGTGCCAGCAGCTTAGGTCGATTCCTAGGGCGGGGCATCACAGATACGCAGTATTTT.

The chain joins TRBV4-1 to TRBJ2-1; weak D call: TRBD2 (5 bases). CDR3 length: 16 residues. Germline V gene data show CDR1 as MGHRA and CDR2 as YSYEKL. Between the trimmed V and J ends, which lost 0 bases and 0 bases, there was a span of 9 bases. The CDR3 loop is CASSQDSTSSYNEQFF. The CDR3 DNA follows: TGCGCCAGCAGCCAAGATTCTACTAGCTCCTACAATGAGCAGTTCTTC.

The rearrangement joins TRBV7-9 to TRBJ1-4, with D perhaps matching TRBD1 (6 bases). The CDR3 totals 16 residues. The V gene's germline CDR1 is SEHNR and CDR2 FQNEAQ (reference sequence). V was cut by 1 base and J by 0 bases, with 9 bases left in between. For the CDR3, the DNA is TGTGCCAGCAGCTTAGGGGGGGGCGCAACTAATGAAAAACTGTTTTTT. This translates into CASSLGGGATNEKLFF.

The chain employs TRBV10-3 and TRBJ2-7; no clear D. Per the germline V gene, CDR1 is ENHRY and CDR2 is SYGVKD. This CDR3 has 13 residues. The V and J ends lost 3 bases and 2 bases respectively, with 8 bases between them. The CDR3 sequence: CAISESTPYEQYF. The CDR3 DNA is TGTGCCATCAGTGAATCTACCCCCTACGAGCAGTACTTC.

This clone was seen a handful of times. J is TRBJ2-7 and V is TRBV7-2, with 7 bases aligning to TRBD1. The CDR3 has 14 amino acids. J was trimmed by 4 bases and V by 4 bases; bases with no gene match: 7. Germline V lookup: CDR1 SGHTA, CDR2 FQGNSA. The CDR3 DNA reads as TGTGCCAGCAGCTCCGTATCACAGGGGTACGAGCAGTACTTC. It yields the protein CASSSVSQGYEQYF.

The chain has TRBV7-9 and TRBJ1-6, with 8 bases matching TRBD1. This CDR3 is 19 amino acids long. CDR1 is SEHNR, CDR2 FQNEAQ, per germline (reference sequence). J gave up 11 bases and V 2 bases, and 20 bases lay outside the gene matches. CDR3 nucleotide sequence: TGTGCCAGCAGCTTATATTTTTACGAGGGACAGGAGGGATCAACACCCCTCCACTTT. Protein: CASSLYFYEGQEGSTPLHF.

CDR3 amino acids: CASSLVHTRREKLFF. The CDR3 DNA reads as TGTGCCAGCAGCTTGGTCCACACCCGCAGGGAAAAACTGTTTTTT. The rearrangement uses TRBV5-6 and TRBJ1-4, with no clear D. The V and J ends lost 0 bases and 8 bases respectively, with 14 bases between them. CDR3 length: 15 residues. Per germline, CDR1 SGHDT and CDR2 YYEEEE.

The chain couples TRBV5-5 to TRBJ1-2; 10 nucleotides match TRBD1. V trimming: 2 bases; J trimming: 7 bases; junction bases outside the gene matches: 11. Germline V gene lookup returns CDR1 SGHKS and CDR2 YYEKEE (reference sequence). The length of the CDR3 is 16 residues. The CDR3 DNA is TGTGCCAGCAGCTTACCGGGACAGGGGAATTTCGGTGGCTACACCTTC. Its translation: CASSLPGQGNFGGYTF. Complete variable domain (other parts from reference TRBV5-5 and TRBJ1-2): DAGVTQSPTHLIKTRGQQVTLRCSPISGHKSVSWYQQVLGQGPQFIFQYYEKEERGRGNFPDRFSARQFPNYSSELNVNALLLGDSALYLCASSLPGQGNFGGYTFGSGTRLTVV.

The J gene is TRBJ2-7, the V gene TRBV21-1; the table's D call, TRBD1, was not checked against the DNA. TRBV21-1 is a recognized pseudogene. This CDR3 comprises 15 residues. CDR3 sequence: CASSKGRQGCYEQYF. As DNA, the CDR3 is TGTGCCAGCAGCAAAGGAAGACAGGGCTGCTACGAGCAGTACTTC.

The J gene is TRBJ1-5, the V gene TRBV6-4; perhaps TRBD1 as D (5 bases). The germline V gene encodes CDR1 MRHNA and CDR2 SNTAGT. Between the trimmed V and J ends, which lost 10 bases and 5 bases, there was a span of 15 bases. This CDR3 spans 13 amino acids. CDR3 protein: CAIPAEGHQPQHF. In DNA, the CDR3 is TGTGCCATCCCGGCGGAGGGGCATCAGCCCCAGCATTTT.

V and J are TRBV2 and TRBJ1-2; 10 positions match TRBD1. CDR1 SNHLY and CDR2 FYNNEI come from the germline V gene. With V trimmed by 6 bases and J by 3 bases, 13 bases remained unmatched. The CDR3 consists of 17 residues. The CDR3 loop reads CASRTSRTGGLDYGYTF. In DNA, the CDR3 is TGTGCCAGCAGAACCTCCAGGACAGGGGGTCTTGACTATGGCTACACCTTC.

A single count supports this clone. This chain connects TRBV7-2 to TRBJ2-7; no reliable D call. With 8 bases removed from V and 3 bases from J, the gap between germline ends came to 11 bases. Per the germline V gene, CDR1 is SGHTA and CDR2 is FQGNSA. The CDR3 contains 12 residues. CDR3 DNA sequence: TGTGCCAGCGGGCCGCTGGTCTACGAGCAGTACTTC. This gives the protein CASGPLVYEQYF.

In DNA, the CDR3 is TGTGCCAGCAGCCGACAACTAGCGGGGGGTCCTTCCGGAGTCCCAGATACGCAGTATTTT. Translating it yields CASSRQLAGGPSGVPDTQYF. The gene calls are TRBV4-2 and TRBJ2-3; 12 positions match TRBD2. Germline trimming cut 4 bases from V and 4 bases from J; bases unmatched to any gene: 18. Germline V gene lookup returns CDR1 LGHNA and CDR2 YNFKEQ. The CDR3 is 20 residues long.

This chain joins TRBV1 and TRBJ2-3; TRBD1 is the table's D call, not checked against the DNA. TRBV1 is listed as a pseudogene. The CDR3 spans 17 residues. The CDR3 nucleotides read TGCACCAGCAGCCAAGATAGGGGTCGGACCGGCACAGATACGCAGTATTTT. This sequence encodes CTSSQDRGRTGTDTQYF.